The entry below describes one T cell receptor (beta chain). This specimen comes from a study of blood T cell repertoires in COVID-19. CDR1 ENHRY and CDR2 SYGVKD come from the germline V gene. Trimming cost V 6 bases and J 7 bases, with 15 bases left between them. There are 13 residues in the CDR3. The method was immunoSEQ multiplex PCR; TCRdb's version includes in-frame clones alone and lacks a portion of them. Of about 76,000 clones listed, roughly 80% were seen once; the top ten hold approximately 12%. The clonotype originates from a human donor in a cohort sampled during active COVID-19. Sequenced material: peripheral blood. The J gene is TRBJ1-2, the V gene TRBV10-3; D is possibly TRBD1 (6 bases). CDR3 loop: CAIRPAGAGGYTF. CDR3 nucleotides: TGTGCCATCAGGCCCGCGGGGGCTGGTGGCTACACCTTC.